The clone carrying this T cell receptor (beta chain) came up many times. Its matching antigen is unknown. TCR beta libraries were prepared from cDNA with unique molecular identifiers. One entry per CDR3 protein results from TCRdb running MiXCR on the PCR reads. The sample consists of about 200,000 distinct CDR3 sequences, around 30% of them appearing once. This specimen comes from a study of post-analysis software for immune sequencing data. Points from the study as a whole: TRBV5-6, TRBV5-1 and TRBV20-1 belonged to a set of a handful of TRBV segments that were more frequent in patients than controls.

Germline-derived CDR1 and CDR2 are DFQATT and SNEGSKA (reference sequence). CDR3 length equals 15 residues. V shed 7 bases and J 7 bases; nucleotides not matched to a gene: 19. What was sequenced was blood. The clonotype comes from a girl aged 2 to 17 with multiple sclerosis. The chain links TRBV20-1 to TRBJ2-7; 7 bases fit TRBD2. CDR3 nucleotide sequence: TGCAGTGTTCGACCCACTAGCGTTCCACGAGGGGAGCAGTACTTC. Translation gives CSVRPTSVPRGEQYF.